The present T cell receptor (beta chain) was sequenced within a study of T-cell reconstitution after alpha-beta-depleted transplantation in children. The table lists this clonotype with a few counts. The TCRbeta library was prepared with unique molecular identifiers. TCRdb reprocessed the PCR reads via MiXCR and lists one record per CDR3 protein. Of a few hundred thousand distinct CDR3 sequences detected, about an eighth appear once; the ten largest clones hold approximately 4.2%. The length of the CDR3 is 18 residues. V was pared by 3 bases and J by 0 bases, with 11 bases of the junction left unmatched. Germline V gene data show CDR1 as SGHDN and CDR2 as FVKESK.

The TCR originated in a human donor who donated a stem cell graft to a child with Fanconi anemia. The gene calls are TRBV14 and TRBJ2-3; 8 positions agree with TRBD2. Sequences were derived from PBMCs, sampled from the stem cell graft. The CDR3 region has the DNA TGTGCCAGCAGCCAGCAAACAAGATTAGCGGGGAGCACAGATACGCAGTATTTT. Its protein product is CASSQQTRLAGSTDTQYF.